This TCR beta chain was sequenced for a study of blood T cell repertoires in COVID-19. Study overall: From the United States, Italy and Spain came samples of acute and convalescent COVID-19.

Sequencing used immunoSEQ multiplex PCR; TCRdb keeps in-frame clones, though not all of them. The sample has about 120,000 clones; 60% to 85% are singletons. V was pared by 3 bases and J by 3 bases, with 8 bases of the junction left unmatched. Germline V CDR1 and CDR2: MNHNS, SASEGT. The CDR3 extends over 17 amino acids. V is TRBV6-1 and J is TRBJ2-6; 7 bases fit TRBD1. Material: peripheral blood. The sequence came from a man in his 70s with acute or convalescent COVID-19. The CDR3 is CASSDGQASRGANVLTF. The DNA of the CDR3 is TGTGCCAGCAGTGATGGACAGGCGTCTCGTGGGGCCAACGTCCTGACTTTC.